The subject of this entry is one T cell receptor beta chain. A few counts support this clone. What antigen it recognizes has not been identified. No clone much larger than this one lies a single base away; base qualities are absent. The CDR3 spans 18 residues, from the cysteine through the phenylalanine. The sequence is cut down to CDR3 DNA, 54 bases in frame from base 1. V loses 3 bases, J loses 7 bases, and the germline ends lie 25 bases apart. Via the germline V gene (reference sequence), CDR1 is LNHDA and CDR2 SQIVND. Whole blood was collected in K2EDTA tubes by collaborating institutions according to the institutions' own protocols. For TCRbeta analysis, collaborators shipped samples as frozen whole blood, isolated PBMCs, or DNA extracted from either of those sample types. This specimen comes from a study of blood T cell repertoires in COVID-19 (dated by TCRdb to about 2020). With respect to the entire study: Samples from collaborators originated in the United States, Italy and Spain and spanned both the acute and convalescent phases of COVID-19. The material from the prospective study consisted of cDNA or gDNA derived from T cells, B-cell-depleted T cells, or PBMCs. The dataset comprised deeply sampled blood TCRbeta repertoires from subjects exposed to, actively infected with, or recovered from COVID-19. The repertoires were released in a freely available public database intended as a resource for research on the immune response to SARS-CoV-2. The sample metadata nearly always contained a de-identified subject ID, COVID-19 status, age in years and sex. HLA class I and class II types, where available, came from metadata supplied by the sample provider rather than from assay-based typing. Samples were obtained from the ongoing ImmuneRACE study (first 160 participants) and from about 1,300 subjects provided by 6 global collaborators.

What the work shows at the level of the full study, not this receptor alone: The amount of clinical and demographic metadata varied by source and participant and was provided uncurated.

TCRbeta CDR3 regions were amplified from genomic DNA using the immunoSEQ Assay, a bias-controlled multiplex PCR. The authors processed their data as follows. The number of nucleated cells in each sample was estimated from the amplification of reference gene primers within the assay. To quantify the absolute abundance of each unique TCRbeta CDR3 rearrangement, sequence reads were collapsed and filtered. For each sample, productive Simpson clonality was calculated by taking the square root of Simpson's diversity index across productive rearrangements. As stored in TCRdb, this immuneACCESS dataset retains in-frame rearrangements with V and J assigned. A fraction of the clones does not appear; measured against another copy, unresolved V genes explain less than half of the discrepancy, and the remainder lacks a known reason. Clonal size and the V and J genes are those of that table, whereas D and trimming came from the DNA. The sample has under 200,000 clones on record, about four fifths of them singletons. The top ten hold around 3.4% of the sample.

The receptor chain draws on TRBV19 and TRBJ2-1; D gene: possibly TRBD2, on 6 matching bases. The sequence derives from a woman of 80 years or more with acute or convalescent COVID-19. The sample was peripheral blood. The CDR3 has the sequence CASSMPWGDGRGSNEQFF. Read as DNA, the sequence is TGTGCCAGTAGTATGCCCTGGGGGGACGGGCGGGGAAGTAATGAGCAGTTCTTC.